This entry lists 17 T cell receptor beta chains sequenced from one sample in a study of Ad26.COV2.S vaccination and SARS-CoV-2 variants. Repertoires were generated with immunoSEQ multiplex PCR, while TCRdb's copy carries only in-frame clones and drops some. The table records under 500,000 clones, about 90% of them present only once. Described treatment: over 15 received Ad26.COV2.S at low or high dose, single or two shots; several received placebo; per-sample allocation not given. Sample collection was performed on day 63 after the first vaccine or placebo injection. Here the sequenced sample was peripheral blood, taken in a trial of Ad26.COV2.S vaccine versus placebo. These TCRs come from a person aged 18-60 years who received the Ad26.COV2.S COVID-19 vaccine or a placebo.

V and J are TRBV11-2 and TRBJ2-4; D is perhaps TRBD1 (7 bases). V lost 0 bases, J lost 1 base, and 10 bases lay in between. Germline-derived CDR1 and CDR2 are SGHAT and FQNNGV. The CDR3 is made up of 16 amino acids. The CDR3 coding sequence is TGTGCCAGCAGCTTAGACAGGGGGGTGGCCAAAAACATTCAGTACTTC. Its translation: CASSLDRGVAKNIQYF.

V usage is TRBV9 and J usage is TRBJ2-7; tentative D call: TRBD1 (7 bases). CDR1 and CDR2 (germline): SGDLS, YYNGEE. V was trimmed by 4 bases and J by 2 bases, leaving 16 bases between them. This CDR3 contains 15 residues. Here the CDR3 DNA reads TGTGCCAGCAGCCCCGGAGGGGGCCCTACCTACGAGCAGTACTTC. Its protein is CASSPGGGPTYEQYF.

J is TRBJ2-7 and V is TRBV14; 8 nucleotides line up with TRBD1. Germline CDR1 reads SGHDN; CDR2 reads FVKESK. J gave up 3 bases and V 6 bases, and 10 bases lay outside the gene matches. The CDR3 is made up of 15 amino acids. CDR3 protein: CASSRGQGQNYEQYF. In DNA, the CDR3 is TGTGCCAGCAGTCGAGGACAGGGACAAAACTACGAGCAGTACTTC.

The chain is built from TRBV12-3 or TRBV12-4 and TRBJ1-2, with D unresolved. V lost 3 bases to trimming and J lost 6 bases, with 11 bases between them. There are 13 residues in the CDR3. The chain's CDR3 is CASSLGIANGYTF. The DNA of the CDR3 is TGTGCCAGCAGTTTGGGGATAGCAAATGGCTACACCTTC.

The chain carries TRBV14 and TRBJ2-1; unclear D gene. The length of the CDR3 is 13 residues. V lost 3 bases and J 0 bases, leaving 3 bases between the germline ends. Germline CDR1 and CDR2: SGHDN and FVKESK. CDR3 amino acids: CASSQRSYNEQFF. The CDR3 nucleotides are TGTGCCAGCAGCCAGCGCTCCTACAATGAGCAGTTCTTC.

V gene TRBV10-1 combines with J gene TRBJ2-3, with 12 bases fitting TRBD1. The CDR3 spans 16 residues. The V and J ends lost 6 bases and 2 bases, in that order; junction bases with no gene match: 6. Germline V gene lookup returns CDR1 WNHNN and CDR2 SYGVQD (reference sequence). The DNA of the CDR3 is TGCGCCAGCAGCCCTAGGGACAGGGGGCACACAGATACGCAGTATTTT. Translating gives CASSPRDRGHTDTQYF.

The chain recombines TRBV5-6 with TRBJ2-7; tentatively, D is TRBD1 (5 bases). CDR1 and CDR2 (germline): SGHDT, YYEEEE. The V and J ends lost 0 bases and 2 bases respectively, with 12 bases between them. The CDR3 totals 15 residues. The CDR3 nucleotides read TGTGCCAGCAGCTTGGTGAGAGGACAAACCTACGAGCAGTACTTC. It yields the protein CASSLVRGQTYEQYF.

The chain uses TRBV6-2 or TRBV6-3 and TRBJ2-4; 7 bases are a match to TRBD1. The CDR3 is 16 residues long. Germline loops: CDR1 MNHEY, CDR2 SVGEGT. Unmatched junction bases numbered 8, after V lost 0 bases and J lost 6 bases. This CDR3 is CASSYSSRTGRNIQYF. In nucleotides, the CDR3 is TGTGCCAGCAGTTACTCGAGCCGGACAGGAAGAAACATTCAGTACTTC.

This rearrangement joins TRBV27 to TRBJ1-6; the D gene is possibly TRBD1 (6 bases). Germline values: CDR1 MNHEY, CDR2 SMNVEV (reference sequence). This CDR3 region has 16 residues. V was pared by 3 bases and J by 9 bases, with 18 bases between. CDR3 residues: CASSLETGPFFSPLHF. In nucleotides, the CDR3 is TGTGCCAGCAGTTTGGAAACAGGGCCCTTTTTTTCACCCCTCCACTTT.

This chain links TRBV28 with TRBJ1-1; D possibly corresponds to TRBD1 (6 bases). V was pared by 5 bases and J by 5 bases, with 9 bases between. The CDR3 is 12 amino acids. Germline CDR1 is MDHEN and CDR2 is SYDVKM. Here the CDR3 reads CASSRRGTEAFF. The CDR3 DNA sequence: TGTGCCAGCAGTCGCAGGGGAACTGAAGCTTTCTTT.

V gene TRBV5-1 combines with J gene TRBJ2-7, with 11 bases fitting TRBD2. Germline CDR1 SGHRS, CDR2 YFSETQ. V gave up 0 bases and J gave up 4 bases; unmatched junction bases: 15. The CDR3 sequence is 19 residues long. The CDR3 reads CASSLAPSGGYSDGYEQYF. CDR3 coding DNA: TGCGCCAGCAGCTTGGCCCCTAGCGGGGGGTACTCTGACGGGTACGAGCAGTACTTC.

The genes are TRBV5-1 and TRBJ2-1, with 13 nucleotides matching TRBD2. Unmatched junction bases numbered 0, after V lost 3 bases and J lost 3 bases. Germline lookup yields CDR1 SGHRS and CDR2 YFSETQ. The CDR3 has 15 residues. The CDR3 is CASSWTSGGYNEQFF. CDR3 nucleotide sequence: TGCGCCAGCAGCTGGACTAGCGGGGGCTACAATGAGCAGTTCTTC.

The J gene is TRBJ2-2, the V gene TRBV7-9; weak D call: TRBD1 (6 bases). The CDR3 is made up of 14 amino acids. The germline CDR1 and CDR2 sequences are SEHNR and FQNEAQ (reference sequence). V dropped 6 bases and J dropped 1 base, with 9 bases sitting between them. The CDR3 protein is CASRAQGNTGELFF. The CDR3, as DNA: TGTGCCAGCAGGGCACAGGGGAACACCGGGGAGCTGTTTTTT.

This chain links TRBV6-2 or TRBV6-3 with TRBJ2-1, with D unclear. CDR3 length: 13 residues. Germline-derived CDR1 and CDR2 are MNHEY and SVGEGT. V lost 2 bases and J 6 bases, leaving 8 bases between the germline ends. CDR3 region: CASSYDSPNEQFF. The CDR3 DNA reads as TGTGCCAGCAGTTACGATTCCCCCAATGAGCAGTTCTTC.

This clone was seen a few times. The chain employs TRBV4-2 and TRBJ1-2; TRBD1 might be the D (5 bases). V was shortened by 0 bases and J by 4 bases, with 15 bases between the two germline ends. The CDR3 runs to 16 residues. The germline CDR1 and CDR2 sequences are LGHNA and YNFKEQ. CDR3 protein: CASSQDGGLFAYGYTF. CDR3 DNA: TGTGCCAGCAGCCAAGATGGGGGTCTATTCGCCTATGGCTACACCTTC.

The genes are TRBV4-3 and TRBJ2-1, with 7 bases lining up with TRBD1. CDR1 and CDR2 (germline): LGHNA, YSLEER. The CDR3 contains 16 residues. J lost 3 bases, V lost 2 bases, and 7 bases had no gene match. The CDR3 sequence: CASSQSRQGNYNEQFF. The CDR3 bases are TGCGCCAGCAGCCAATCCCGACAGGGCAACTACAATGAGCAGTTCTTC.

This rearrangement joins TRBV18 to TRBJ2-3; 9 nucleotides match TRBD1. V gave up 3 bases and J gave up 2 bases; unmatched junction bases: 12. Germline CDR1 reads KGHSH; CDR2 reads LQKENI. CDR3 length: 18 residues. The CDR3 region is CASSPSFSRDRDTDTQYF. The CDR3 coding sequence is TGTGCCAGCTCACCTAGTTTTTCGCGGGACAGGGACACAGATACGCAGTATTTT.